Listed below are T cell receptor beta chains from one sample, sequenced in a study of shared T cell receptors in the human thymus. Assay: immunoSEQ multiplex PCR; the TCRdb copy retains only in-frame clones and omits some. The table shows around 730,000 clones, with 70% to 90% occurring only once. These sequences were also reported in another study, on human thymus T cells.

The sequencing input was thymocytes. All receptors derive from a girl in the first two years of life with a congenital heart defect. Both conserved end residues are part of each CDR3. A D gene is named only where the DNA matches it firmly.

d_call v_call cdr3_aa
TRBD2 TRBV5-1 CASSLGSLKGREGMQYF
. TRBV11-2 CASSLDTAGWGRETQYF
. TRBV2 CASSGIRVGGNTIYF
TRBD1 TRBV6-5 CASSCYRGRGYTF
TRBD2 TRBV7-7 CASSSGLAESHEQYF
. TRBV6-6 CASSSLALAEAYEQYF
. TRBV14 CASSQDLGGYTF
TRBD1 TRBV5-4 CASSPEMDRGHGYTF
. TRBV29-1 CSASPGQTYEQYF
. TRBV6-1 CASRRFQETQYF
TRBD1 TRBV27 CASSFGRTGETNEKLFF
TRBD2 TRBV6-4 CASSETSGGLRNEQFF
TRBD1 TRBV18 CASSPRQGMGTIYF
TRBD2 TRBV9 CASSVRASGDTDTQYF
TRBD1 TRBV29-1 CSVTGQGAIRGSTEAFF
. TRBV15 CATSRDTGRSYGYTF
. TRBV6-5 CASSRDGGTYEQYF
. TRBV5-6 CASSLAGTRGYTF
. TRBV7-3 CASSLGATRSTGNTEAFF
. TRBV9 CATSRAGELFF
. TRBV2 CASRETTVRETQYF
. TRBV10-3 CAISEEGGGRHYEQYF
. TRBV28 CASSFNEQYF
TRBD1 TRBV6-1 CASSFRDRVDEKLFF
. TRBV14 CASSQEAAARTETYGYTF